The 26 T cell receptor beta chains below come from one sample, sequenced in a study of cytomegalovirus exposure and HLA in healthy donors (dated by TCRdb to about 2017). Receptor libraries were prepared by the immunoSEQ multiplex PCR assay. The immuneACCESS repertoire file appears here via TCRdb, limited to in-frame rearrangements. These files lack a portion of the clones; in checked studies, under half of the deficit traces to unresolved V genes, and the cause of the others is not known. In this sample the table shows around 200,000 clones, about 80% of which occur a single time. The ten biggest clones cover roughly 2.8% of the sample. The sample was PBMCs. These receptors originate from a woman aged 18-35 years in good health and CMV-seropositive.

The CDR3 DNA reads TGTGCCAGCAGTTATCAGACAGGGAGCACTGAAGCTTTCTTT. As protein: CASSYQTGSTEAFF. The V gene is TRBV6-5, the J gene TRBJ1-1; 7 bases align to TRBD1. The CDR3 loop spans 14 amino acids. Germline values: CDR1 MNHEY, CDR2 SVGAGI. V trimming: 3 bases; J trimming: 4 bases; junction bases outside the gene matches: 5.

V usage is TRBV11-2 and J usage is TRBJ1-2; 7 positions match TRBD1. Germline trimming cut 4 bases from V and 7 bases from J; bases unmatched to any gene: 9. The CDR3 is 14 amino acids. In germline, CDR1 is SGHAT, CDR2 FQNNGV. In DNA form, the CDR3 reads TGTGCCAGCAGCTCCCTCTTAAGGGGGCCTGGCTACACCTTC. Amino acid sequence: CASSSLLRGPGYTF.

This clone appeared a single time. This sequence joins TRBV6-6 and TRBJ2-7; D unresolved. Germline values: CDR1 MNHNY, CDR2 SVGAGI (reference sequence). The CDR3 spans 13 residues. Trimming took 0 bases from V and 0 from J, leaving 3 bases between them. This CDR3 is CASSYSSSYEQYF. DNA of the CDR3: TGTGCCAGCAGTTACTCCAGCTCCTACGAGCAGTACTTC.

This chain uses TRBV19 with TRBJ2-7, with a weak D call TRBD2 (6 bases). The CDR3 contains 13 residues. V lost 3 bases and J lost 5, with 11 bases in between. Germline V gene lookup returns CDR1 LNHDA and CDR2 SQIVND (reference sequence). This chain's CDR3 is CASSIQGGNEQYF. DNA for the CDR3: TGTGCCAGTAGTATTCAGGGAGGTAACGAGCAGTACTTC.

The chain employs TRBV5-1 and TRBJ2-1; 12 bases align to TRBD2. The germline gives CDR1 SGHRS, CDR2 YFSETQ. The CDR3 is made up of 17 amino acids. The junction had 10 bases not matched to a gene; V was cut back by 1 base and J by 8 bases. CDR3 sequence (DNA): TGCGCCAGCAGCTTGTGGCTAGCGGGGGGGTCCTCTGATGAGCAGTTCTTC. Its protein is CASSLWLAGGSSDEQFF.

The chain combines TRBV11-3 with TRBJ2-7; D is possibly TRBD1 (6 bases). Trimming pared 2 bases from V and 6 bases from J, leaving 11 bases between. The length of the CDR3 is 13 residues. The germline V gene encodes CDR1 SGHNT and CDR2 YENEEA. The CDR3 DNA follows: TGTGCCAGCAGCTTAAACAGGGTTTGCGAGCAGTACTTC. It specifies CASSLNRVCEQYF.

The chain has TRBV6-1 and TRBJ2-1, with TRBD2 matching over 10 bases. Germline V CDR1 and CDR2: MNHNS, SASEGT. Unmatched junction bases numbered 7, after V lost 5 bases and J lost 6 bases. This CDR3 has 15 residues. The CDR3 protein is CASSTGLANTNEQFF. Written as DNA, the CDR3 is TGTGCCAGCAGTACGGGACTAGCGAATACCAATGAGCAGTTCTTC.

This CDR3 is CASSLRQGEQPQHF. The CDR3 coding sequence is TGTGCCAGCAGCCTCAGACAGGGCGAGCAGCCCCAGCATTTT. This chain joins TRBV2 and TRBJ1-5, with 7 bases fitting TRBD1. Trimming cost V 6 bases and J 7 bases; bases outside gene matches: 9. The CDR3 totals 14 residues. Germline V CDR1 and CDR2: SNHLY, FYNNEI.

In its sample, this clone was seen many times. The sample contains more than one DNA sequence encoding this CDR3. The V gene is TRBV6-6, the J gene TRBJ2-1; weak D call: TRBD2 (5 bases). V dropped 0 bases and J dropped 4 bases, with 7 bases sitting between them. The CDR3 covers 14 residues. The germline CDR1 and CDR2 sequences are MNHNY and SVGAGI (reference sequence). CDR3 residues: CASSYSRVYNEQFF. The DNA for the CDR3 is TGTGCCAGCAGTTACTCGAGGGTTTACAATGAGCAGTTCTTC.

The chain combines TRBV2 with TRBJ2-1, with D possibly matching TRBD2 (5 bases). V gave up 4 bases and J gave up 7 bases, with 11 bases separating them. The CDR3 is 13 residues long. Per germline, CDR1 SNHLY and CDR2 FYNNEI. CDR3 region: CASSVARRNEQFF. CDR3 in DNA: TGTGCCAGCAGTGTGGCGCGGAGGAATGAGCAGTTCTTC.

The J gene is TRBJ2-7, the V gene TRBV6-6; 8 bases agree with TRBD2. Germline V gene sequence: CDR1 MNHNY, CDR2 SVGAGI (reference sequence). The V segment lost 0 bases and the J segment 7 bases; nucleotides outside the gene matches: 5. This CDR3 is built from 14 residues. CDR3 sequence (DNA): TGTGCCAGCAGTTACTCTAGCGGGGCGGGGGAGCAGTACTTC. This codes for CASSYSSGAGEQYF.

The rearrangement joins TRBV5-4 to TRBJ2-7; a weak D match, TRBD2 (6 bases). The CDR3 loop spans 16 amino acids. Trimming removed 0 bases from V and 3 bases from J, with 16 bases in between. CDR1 and CDR2 (germline): SGHNT, YYREEE (reference sequence). The CDR3 loop is CASSLDAGRHLYEQYF. The CDR3 DNA is TGTGCCAGCAGCTTGGACGCGGGACGGCACCTCTACGAGCAGTACTTC.

The CDR3 DNA is TGTGCCAGCAGCTTAACCCAGACAGGGCCGAACACTGAAGCTTTCTTT. Its protein product is CASSLTQTGPNTEAFF. The chain is built from TRBV7-3 and TRBJ1-1; 7 nucleotides agree with TRBD1. The CDR3 length is 16 residues. V lost 0 bases and J lost 1; bases outside the gene matches: 5. Per the germline V gene, CDR1 is SGHTA and CDR2 is FQGTGA.

V and J are TRBV7-8 and TRBJ1-2; 7 bases map to TRBD1. This CDR3 comprises 15 residues. J gave up 0 bases and V 3 bases, and 4 bases lay outside the gene matches. Germline values: CDR1 SGHVS, CDR2 FQNEAQ. CDR3 amino acids: CASSFDREANYGYTF. The CDR3 region has the DNA TGTGCCAGCAGCTTCGACAGGGAAGCTAACTATGGCTACACCTTC.

This chain joins TRBV7-2 and TRBJ2-4; D is unclear. This CDR3 region has 16 residues. The germline gives CDR1 SGHTA, CDR2 FQGNSA. Trimming removed 5 bases at V and 7 bases at J, with 21 bases between. CDR3 DNA: TGTGCCAGCAGCCAAACGCCGGGTGGCCTCATGAACATTCAGTACTTC. The encoded protein is CASSQTPGGLMNIQYF.

This rearrangement joins TRBV7-9 to TRBJ1-5; 12 bases match TRBD1. V was clipped by 1 base and J by 2 bases; unmatched bases: 9. The CDR3 extends over 19 amino acids. Germline CDR1 reads SEHNR; CDR2 reads FQNEAQ (reference sequence). For the CDR3, the DNA is TGTGCCAGCAGCTTAGGAAGGGGGACAGGGGGCAGGGGCAATCAGCCCCAGCATTTT. It is translated as CASSLGRGTGGRGNQPQHF.

This sequence joins TRBV25-1 and TRBJ1-2; D remains ambiguous. V lost 6 bases and J 2 bases, leaving 7 bases between the germline ends. The CDR3 runs 12 residues. Germline loops: CDR1 MGHDK, CDR2 SYGVNS. The CDR3 reads CASRDTNYGYTF. CDR3 nucleotide sequence: TGTGCCAGCAGAGACACAAACTATGGCTACACCTTC.

J is TRBJ2-3 and V is TRBV7-3, with TRBD2 matching over 7 bases. The CDR3 extends over 17 amino acids. Germline V lookup: CDR1 SGHTA, CDR2 FQGTGA. Trimming at V came to 2 bases and at J to 3 bases, leaving 11 bases not matched to a gene. For the CDR3, the DNA is TGTGCCAGCAGCTTAGGCGTTGGGATCGGGGGGACAGATACGCAGTATTTT. Its protein is CASSLGVGIGGTDTQYF.

The rearrangement joins TRBV7-2 to TRBJ2-3; 11 bases are shared with TRBD2. The CDR3 totals 16 residues. Unmatched junction bases numbered 12, after V lost 5 bases and J lost 8 bases. Germline V gene sequence: CDR1 SGHTA, CDR2 FQGNSA. Here the CDR3 DNA reads TGTGCCAGCAGCATTCTTAGCGGGGGGGCCGCGTCTACGCAGTATTTT. It is translated as CASSILSGGAASTQYF.

The chain couples TRBV6-6 to TRBJ2-7, with 8 positions matching TRBD1. V was clipped by 4 bases and J by 5 bases; unmatched bases: 10. CDR1 and CDR2 (germline): MNHNY, SVGAGI (reference sequence). The CDR3 runs to 15 residues. The CDR3 region is CASSSDGQGGDEQYF. CDR3 nucleotide sequence: TGTGCCAGCAGTTCCGATGGACAGGGCGGCGACGAGCAGTACTTC.

CDR3 DNA: TGTGCCAGCAGCTCCCGGGACATGAAAAACATTCAGTACTTC. Translation gives CASSSRDMKNIQYF. The V gene is TRBV7-9, the J gene TRBJ2-4; TRBD1 is a possible D gene (6 bases). V dropped 4 bases and J dropped 4 bases, with 11 bases sitting between them. The germline gives CDR1 SEHNR, CDR2 FQNEAQ (reference sequence). The CDR3 spans 14 residues.

V is TRBV6-6 and J is TRBJ2-5; D perhaps matches TRBD2 (6 bases). Germline assignment: CDR1 MNHNY and CDR2 SVGAGI (reference sequence). This CDR3 has 14 residues. The V gene lost 4 bases and the J gene lost 5 bases, with 14 bases spanning the gap. As DNA, the CDR3 is TGTGCCAGCAGTTTACCATTGGCGGGGGAGACCCAGTACTTC. Translated: CASSLPLAGETQYF.

This clone was detected only a few times. V and J are TRBV2 and TRBJ1-2, with D hard to call. The CDR3 totals 12 residues. Germline loops: CDR1 SNHLY, CDR2 FYNNEI. The ends were cut back, 10 bases at V and 8 bases at J, with 17 bases in the middle. This CDR3 is CATSGIPKGYTF. DNA of the CDR3: TGTGCCACCTCCGGGATCCCGAAAGGCTACACCTTC.

As for this clone: A junction boundary mismatches the germline segment, possibly from a read error. This chain links TRBV19 with TRBJ1-6, with 7 bases that match TRBD1. The CDR3 extends over 15 amino acids. The germline gives CDR1 LNHDA, CDR2 SQIVND (reference sequence). In DNA, the CDR3 is TGTGCTAGTAGAAGGGGGACAGTTTATAATTCACCCCTCCACTTT. This sequence encodes CASRRGTVYNSPLHF. Drawing the rest from reference TRBV19 and TRBJ1-6, the complete variable domain is DGGITQSPKYLFRKEGQNVTLSCEQNLNHDAMYWYRQDPGQGLRLIYYSQIVNDFQKGDIAEGYSVSREKKESFPLTVTSAQKNPTAFYLCASRRGTVYNSPLHFGNGTRLTVT.

This clone occurred once. The chain joins TRBV5-4 to TRBJ1-3, with 9 bases that match TRBD1. CDR1 and CDR2 from the germline V gene are SGHNT and YYREEE (reference sequence). This CDR3 is built from 15 residues. V dropped 3 bases and J dropped 4; count of bases not matched to a gene: 5. CDR3 amino acids: CASSSDRGTGNTIYF. The CDR3 DNA follows: TGTGCCAGCAGCTCGGACAGGGGTACCGGAAACACCATATATTTT. Using reference TRBV5-4 and TRBJ1-3 for the parts outside the CDR3, the full variable domain is ETGVTQSPTHLIKTRGQQVTLRCSSQSGHNTVSWYQQALGQGPQFIFQYYREEENGRGNFPPRFSGLQFPNYSSELNVNALELDDSALYLCASSSDRGTGNTIYFGEGSWLTVV.

This clone was seen repeatedly, ten times or more. The chain links TRBV25-1 to TRBJ1-5, with D tentatively TRBD1 (6 bases). Trimming removed 6 bases from V and 4 bases from J, with 10 bases in between. The CDR3 length is 13 residues. Germline assignment: CDR1 MGHDK and CDR2 SYGVNS. The CDR3 loop reads CASSGDKNQPQHF. The DNA of the CDR3 is TGTGCCAGCAGCGGGGACAAAAATCAGCCCCAGCATTTT.